This entry features one T cell receptor beta chain sequence. Antigen unknown. This specimen comes from a study of OX40 agonist ivuxolimab in advanced cancers. Regarding the study as a whole: The CD4+ and CD8+ T cells in the blood had expanded clonally by week 6 at 0.1 to 3.0 mg/kg.

Produced via immunoSEQ multiplex PCR; TCRdb's table is partial and in-frame only. The profile covers some 65,000 clones, with 80% to 90% appearing a single time and around 12% taken by the ten largest. The germline V gene encodes CDR1 SGHTS and CDR2 YDEGEE. This CDR3 comprises 18 residues. Unmatched junction bases numbered 17, after V lost 1 base and J lost 8 bases. The sample here was CD4+ or CD8+ T cells sorted from blood, taken in a trial of the OX40 agonist ivuxolimab. The J gene is TRBJ2-1, the V gene TRBV5-8; 8 nucleotides align to TRBD2. This clonotype was obtained from an adult with an advanced solid tumor such as melanoma, head and neck, liver or kidney cancer. The CDR3 DNA follows: TGTGCCAGCAGCTTGAGGACGAGAAGCGGGAGAGAAGGCGATGAGCAGTTCTTC. This encodes CASSLRTRSGREGDEQFF.